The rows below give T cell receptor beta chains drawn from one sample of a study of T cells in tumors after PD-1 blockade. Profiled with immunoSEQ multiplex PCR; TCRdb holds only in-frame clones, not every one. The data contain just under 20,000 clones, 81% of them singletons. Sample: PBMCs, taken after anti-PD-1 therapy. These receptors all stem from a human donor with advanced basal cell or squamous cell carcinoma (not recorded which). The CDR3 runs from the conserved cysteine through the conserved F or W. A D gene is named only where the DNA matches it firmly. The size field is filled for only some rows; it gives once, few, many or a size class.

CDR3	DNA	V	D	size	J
CASKKGRETQYF	TGTGCCAGCAAAAAGGGTCGGGAGACCCAGTACTTC	TRBV2	.	.	TRBJ2-5
CASSVGLWDNYGYTF	TGTGCCAGCAGCGTAGGATTATGGGATAACTATGGCTACACCTTC	TRBV9	.	few	TRBJ1-2
CASAPSQERTDTQYF	TGTGCCAGCGCCCCTTCCCAAGAGAGAACAGATACGCAGTATTTT	TRBV5-4	.	few	TRBJ2-3
CASSSPRNQPQHF	TGTGCCAGCAGTTCCCCCCGAAATCAGCCCCAGCATTTT	TRBV27	.	.	TRBJ1-5
CASSRPSREQYF	TGTGCCAGCAGCCGACCCTCCCGCGAGCAGTACTTC	TRBV11-3	.	few	TRBJ2-7
CASLDRGTLNTEAFF	TGTGCCAGTTTGGACAGGGGAACCCTGAACACTGAAGCTTTCTTT	TRBV19	TRBD1	.	TRBJ1-1
CASSFPPKNIQYF	TGTGCCAGCAGTTTTCCCCCAAAAAACATTCAGTACTTC	TRBV28	.	few	TRBJ2-4
CASSLELSGNTIYF	TGTGCCAGCAGCTTGGAACTCTCTGGAAACACCATATATTTT	TRBV5-6	.	.	TRBJ1-3
CASSFDSPLTDTQYF	TGTGCCAGCAGCTTTGACAGCCCTCTCACAGATACGCAGTATTTT	TRBV5-8	.	.	TRBJ2-3
CATSAAGSYEQYF	TGTGCCACCAGTGCTGCAGGGTCCTACGAGCAGTACTTC	TRBV24-1	.	.	TRBJ2-7
CASSIKTSNGGSSYEQYF	TGTGCCAGTAGTATAAAGACTAGCAATGGGGGGAGCTCCTACGAGCAGTACTTC	TRBV19	TRBD2	.	TRBJ2-7
CASSLGRGLYNEQFF	TGCGCCAGCAGCTTGGGCAGGGGGCTTTACAATGAGCAGTTCTTC	TRBV5-1	TRBD1	.	TRBJ2-1
CASSPPTGGYSNQPQHF	TGTGCCAGCAGTCCCCCAACGGGTGGCTATAGCAATCAGCCCCAGCATTTT	TRBV28	.	.	TRBJ1-5
CASSRNGAYNEQFF	TGCGCCAGCAGCCGGAACGGGGCTTACAATGAGCAGTTCTTC	TRBV4-1	.	.	TRBJ2-1
CASSEDRVGAGELFF	TGCGCCAGCAGCGAGGACAGGGTGGGGGCCGGGGAGCTGTTTTTT	TRBV5-1	TRBD1	.	TRBJ2-2
CASSFGRAGGTQYF	TGTGCCAGCAGCTTCGGGAGGGCGGGCGGTACGCAGTATTTT	TRBV6-2/TRBV6-3	TRBD2	.	TRBJ2-3
CASSIEDVYEQYF	TGTGCCAGCAGTATTGAGGACGTATACGAGCAGTACTTC	TRBV2	.	.	TRBJ2-7
CASSLHDSNTEAFF	TGTGCCAGCAGTTTACACGACAGTAACACTGAAGCTTTCTTT	TRBV28	.	.	TRBJ1-1
CASTRASGTEAFF	TGCGCCTCGACCAGGGCTTCAGGCACTGAAGCTTTCTTT	TRBV10-1	.	.	TRBJ1-1
CASSPTGVEQYF	TGTGCCAGCAGCCCGACAGGGGTCGAGCAGTACTTC	TRBV12-3/TRBV12-4	TRBD1	.	TRBJ2-7
CASSLLAPSTDTQYF	TGTGCCAGCAGCCTCCTAGCCCCTAGCACAGATACGCAGTATTTT	TRBV28	.	.	TRBJ2-3
CASSQDRGVHEQYF	TGCGCCAGCAGTCAAGACAGGGGGGTCCACGAGCAGTACTTC	TRBV23-1	TRBD1	.	TRBJ2-7
CASRGREEQPQHF	TGTGCCAGCAGGGGGAGGGAGGAACAGCCCCAGCATTTT	TRBV6-5	.	.	TRBJ1-5
CASSQAPSPGNTIYF	TGTGCCAGCAGCCAAGCCCCCTCTCCCGGAAACACCATATATTTT	TRBV3-1/TRBV3-2	.	.	TRBJ1-3
CASTQVGTPRSPLHF	TGTGCCAGCACCCAAGTGGGGACCCCACGTTCACCCCTCCACTTT	TRBV2	.	.	TRBJ1-6
CASSESVYEQYF	TGTGCCAGCAGTGAGAGCGTGTACGAGCAGTACTTC	TRBV25-1	.	.	TRBJ2-7
CASSEDSQETQYF	TGTGCCAGCAGCGAAGACAGCCAAGAGACCCAGTACTTC	TRBV7-9	.	few	TRBJ2-5
CASSETGTGGLDTQYF	TGTGCCAGCAGTGAGACCGGGACAGGGGGCTTGGATACGCAGTATTTT	TRBV6-1	TRBD1	.	TRBJ2-3
CASSPLGQNGYTF	TGTGCCAGCAGCCCACTCGGACAGAATGGCTACACCTTC	TRBV13	.	medium-sized	TRBJ1-2
CASSMGLRGPYGYTF	TGTGCCAGTAGTATGGGGTTGCGGGGACCCTATGGCTACACCTTC	TRBV19	.	.	TRBJ1-2
CASSLLDVAGGSYNEQFF	TGTGCCAGCAGTTTACTCGACGTAGCGGGAGGGAGCTACAATGAGCAGTTCTTC	TRBV28	TRBD2	.	TRBJ2-1
CAISDLDGRSYEQYF	TGTGCCATCAGTGACCTGGACGGAAGGTCCTACGAGCAGTACTTC	TRBV10-3	.	few	TRBJ2-7
CASSGWASGHLNEQFF	TGTGCCAGCAGCGGGTGGGCTAGCGGACATCTTAATGAGCAGTTCTTC	TRBV5-4	TRBD2	.	TRBJ2-1
CSASSGQGGAAFF	TGCAGTGCTAGTAGTGGGCAGGGGGGCGCAGCTTTCTTT	TRBV20-1	TRBD1	.	TRBJ1-1
CASGLGGGHSNQPQHF	TGTGCTAGTGGTTTAGGCGGAGGGCACAGCAATCAGCCCCAGCATTTT	TRBV12-5	.	.	TRBJ1-5
CASSLDPGGYDNEQFF	TGTGCCAGCAGCTTAGACCCCGGAGGGTACGACAATGAGCAGTTCTTC	TRBV11-3	.	.	TRBJ2-1
CASSEALSSYGYTF	TGTGCCAGCAGTGAAGCGCTTAGCAGCTATGGCTACACCTTC	TRBV2	.	.	TRBJ1-2